This T cell receptor beta chain derives from a study of siplizumab effects on memory and regulatory T cells (dated by TCRdb to between 2018 and 2020). With regard to the full study: The study looked at the effect of siplizumab, an anti-CD2 antibody, on alloreactive T-cell subsets in allogeneic mixed lymphocyte reactions made from human PBMCs. General conclusions and limits of the study: Greater diversity appeared to be present in unstimulated naive T cells than in memory T cells, and a substantial contribution to the alloresponse seemed to be made by naive cells. For roughly 75-96% of proliferating CD4+ or CD8+ clones, no naive or memory phenotype could be assigned. Sequences below about 10^-5 frequency were poorly captured, so only a minor fraction of alloreactive clones could be mapped to unstimulated subsets. The suppressive function of proliferating Tregs from siplizumab cultures was not functionally confirmed. Among mappable alloreactive CD4+ clones, the Treg-derived fraction averaged approximately 72% with siplizumab versus roughly 29% in control reactions. Siplizumab significantly lowered the cumulative frequency of alloreactive sequences that could be traced to unstimulated CD4+ memory T cells.

Concerning this clone: Its antigen is unknown. The sample holds no much larger clone one base away, and base qualities are not on file.

Counted from cysteine to phenylalanine, this CDR3 has 15 amino acids. CDR3 DNA only is kept here, 45 bases in frame from base 1. For this chain, trimming is 6 bases at the V end and 2 bases at the J end, and the number of junction bases without a gene match is 4. The germline V gene provides CDR1 MNHEY and CDR2 SVGAGI. Library generation was performed with the immunoSEQ multiplex PCR assay. Some 100,000 TCR templates per sample were assayed by the deep sequencing platform. Genomic DNA extracted from sorted T cells was used for TCRbeta CDR3 sequencing. The study's own analysis went as follows. The R programming language was used for the clonal analysis of the TCRbeta CDR3 data. Comparing unstimulated samples against CFSE-low samples taken after the reaction was how alloreactive CD4+ and CD8+ clones were defined. By matching sequences to the repertoires of sorted unstimulated Treg and non-Treg cells, each alloreactive CD4+ clone was assigned a regulatory or non-regulatory origin. TCRdb took this table from immuneACCESS and kept in-frame rearrangements with V and J called. Such tables lack part of the clones; where checked against another copy, unresolved V genes explain under half of the gap, and the rest is unexplained. V and J calls and clone size are given by that table; D and trimming were obtained from the DNA. This sample has about 110,000 clones in its table, and about 90% of those were observed once. 0.65% to 0.9% of the sample goes to the ten largest clones.

Sorted unstimulated T cells and proliferating T cells recovered from mixed lymphocyte reactions were subjected to TCRbeta CDR3 sequencing. Fresh whole blood from around eleven HLA-typed healthy donors served as the source for isolating PBMCs. Unstimulated CD4+ regulatory T cells were FACS-sorted to map the origin of alloreactive clones. The receptor was isolated from a human donor in good health. The specimen was Tregs sorted from blood. This receptor chain uses TRBV6-5 and TRBJ2-2; 9 middle bases align to TRBD1. The CDR3 in this case is CASRTGGINTGELFF. The DNA reads TGTGCCAGCAGAACAGGGGGCATAAACACCGGGGAGCTGTTTTTT.